Given below is one T cell receptor beta chain in context. In germline, CDR1 is LGHNT, CDR2 FRNRAP. This CDR3 has 17 amino acids. Trimming at V came to 0 bases and at J to 6 bases, leaving 11 bases not matched to a gene. In the original analysis: Cell counts per sample came from amplifying reference gene primers. Profiling relied on immunoSEQ multiplex PCR, and the TCRdb table lists in-frame clones only, not all of them. V and J calls and clone size are copied from that table; D and trimming were computed from the DNA. The sample gives about 190,000 clones, 80% to 85% of which show up once; about 6.5% is in the top ten. The data originate from a study of blood T cell repertoires in COVID-19. For the study at large: T cells, B-cell-depleted T cells, or PBMCs supplied cDNA or gDNA.

The sample was peripheral blood. The source of this sequence is a middle-aged woman with acute or convalescent COVID-19. J is TRBJ1-2 and V is TRBV12-5, with 9 bases lining up with TRBD1. Here the CDR3 DNA reads TGTGCTAGTGGTTTGGTACTGGGACAGGGTGAACGAAATGGCTACACCTTC. Its translation is CASGLVLGQGERNGYTF.